This T cell receptor beta chain appears in the sequencing data of a study of blood T cell repertoires in COVID-19. As for the study in general: Donors in the United States, Italy and Spain gave samples during acute or convalescent COVID-19. The cDNA or gDNA used as material had been derived from T cells, B-cell-depleted T cells, or PBMCs.

V dropped 1 base and J dropped 6 bases, with 9 bases sitting between them. Germline loops: CDR1 GTSNPN, CDR2 SVGIG (reference sequence). The CDR3 contains 12 residues. Per the authors' pipeline: Amplified reference gene primers provided the basis for estimating nucleated cell counts. Profiling relied on immunoSEQ multiplex PCR, and the TCRdb table lists in-frame clones only, not all of them. V and J calls and clone size follow that table, whereas D and trimming were derived from the DNA. This table has about 140,000 clones, 80% to 90% appearing once. The sample taken for sequencing was PBMCs or T cells enriched from blood (not recorded which). The chain uses TRBV30 and TRBJ1-1; D gene ambiguous. The sequence derives from a woman aged 45 to 65 with acute COVID-19. CDR3 coding DNA: TGTGCCTGGAGTGAGGGAGTCCCTGAAGCTTTCTTT. Residues: CAWSEGVPEAFF.